A single sample is the source of the 19 T cell receptor beta chains below, sequenced in a study of tumor and adjacent non-tumor tissue in lung cancer. This sample's RNA came from whole unsorted tissue. This non-tumor lung sample came from over 3 cm beyond the tumor edge. The library came from three nested PCR rounds adapted from ARM-PCR protocols. TCRdb re-called the multiplex PCR reads with MiXCR, one entry per CDR3 protein. The sample consists of approximately 90,000 distinct CDR3 sequences, under 80% of them appearing once. The sample was distant non-tumor lung tissue. All receptors derive from a woman in her forties or fifties with non-small cell lung cancer.

V and J are TRBV14 and TRBJ2-7; TRBD2 matches at 12 bases. This CDR3 has 14 residues. Germline V gene lookup returns CDR1 SGHDN and CDR2 FVKESK. The CDR3 sequence is CTNSRTSGINEQYF. The CDR3 bases are TGTACCAACAGCCGGACTAGCGGGATTAACGAGCAGTACTTC.

Notes on this clonotype: A junction boundary mismatches the germline segment, possibly from a read error. The V gene is TRBV6-1, the J gene TRBJ2-7, with D possibly being TRBD2 (5 bases). This CDR3 has 12 residues. Germline CDR1 and CDR2: MNHNS and SASEGT. The CDR3 bases are TGTGACAGCAGCGTACTAGGCTACGAGCAGTACTTC. The encoded protein is CDSSVLGYEQYF.

The chain uses TRBV6-6 and TRBJ1-1; 10 bases align to TRBD1. Trimming cost V 7 bases and J 12 bases; bases outside gene matches: 17. This CDR3 is 15 amino acids long. Germline CDR1 and CDR2: MNHNY and SVGAGI (reference sequence). The CDR3 sequence is CASKIRGQGVLCTFF. Here the CDR3 DNA reads TGTGCCAGCAAGATTCGTGGACAGGGGGTTTTATGTACTTTCTTT.

This clonotype has just a few counts. Germline is not matched at one junction end, which may reflect a read error. The rearrangement joins TRBV29-1 to TRBJ2-3, with unresolved D. Germline CDR1 is SQVTM and CDR2 is ANQGSEA. The CDR3 has 14 residues. CDR3: CNVTRLSDTGTQYF. The CDR3 DNA is TGCAACGTTACCCGACTCTCGGATACGGGTACGCAGTATTTT.

Note on this clonotype: No conserved phenylalanine or tryptophan ends this CDR3, so it is likely a read error. The gene calls are TRBV6-1 and TRBJ2-3; D might be TRBD1 (5 bases). Matching the DNA end better, TRBJ1-5 makes the J call doubtful. Germline-derived CDR1 and CDR2 are MNHNS and SASEGT. The CDR3 loop spans 16 amino acids. CDR3 loop: CASSPQGGEGTDTQHS. Written as DNA, the CDR3 is TGTGCCAGCAGTCCTCAAGGAGGGGAAGGCACAGATACGCAGCATTCT.

This clonotype was seen more than once but under ten times. One end of the junction fails to match germline, which may point to a read error. The rearrangement uses TRBV7-9 and TRBJ2-1; D is unresolved. The CDR3 totals 11 residues. Germline CDR1 reads SEHNR; CDR2 reads FQNEAQ (reference sequence). The CDR3 region is CASNPENGQFF. CDR3 bases: TGTGCCAGTAACCCAGAGAATGGGCAGTTCTTC.

The chain combines TRBV12-3 or TRBV12-4 with TRBJ2-3; 7 bases agree with TRBD1. The CDR3 spans 14 residues. Losses at the gene ends were 3 bases for V and 5 bases for J; bases not matched to a gene: 5. For the CDR3, the DNA is TGTGCCAGCAGTTTTTGGACAGGCATAGATACGCAGTATTTT. Translating it yields CASSFWTGIDTQYF.

With regard to this clonotype: At one of its ends the junction is not consistent with the germline gene, which may arise from a read error. This rearrangement joins TRBV11-2 to TRBJ2-3, with D perhaps TRBD1 or TRBD2 (5 bases each). CDR3 length equals 15 residues. Germline CDR1 SGHAT, CDR2 FQNNGV. DNA of the CDR3: TGTGCCAGCGCCCATGACAGTGCTAGCACAGATACGCAGTACTTT. This translates into CASAHDSASTDTQYF.

About this clonotype: Because it lacks the conserved phenylalanine or tryptophan at the end, this CDR3 is likely a read error. The chain carries TRBV11-2 and TRBJ1-1; D is uncertain. The CDR3 runs to 14 residues. The germline V gene has CDR1 SGHAT and CDR2 FQNNGV. Trimming removed 3 bases at V and 9 bases at J, with 17 bases between. The CDR3 reads CASSLVMLGTKAFS. For the CDR3, the DNA is TGTGCCAGCAGCTTGGTAATGCTGGGAACTAAAGCTTTCTCT.

The chain carries TRBV20-1 and TRBJ1-1, with D possibly TRBD1 on 5 matching bases. The CDR3 runs 14 residues. V lost 7 bases and J 1 base, leaving 16 bases between the germline ends. CDR1 and CDR2 from the germline V gene are DFQATT and SNEGSKA (reference sequence). The CDR3 nucleotides read TGCAGTGACCCGGGACGGGGGTCGAACACTGAAGCTTTCTTT. It yields the protein CSDPGRGSNTEAFF.

As regards this clonotype: A much bigger clone sits one base away, suggesting this may be a read error. Likely a read error: the CDR3 ends without its conserved phenylalanine or tryptophan. The rearrangement joins TRBV7-8 to TRBJ1-6, with TRBD1 as a possible D gene (5 bases). The CDR3 is 15 amino acids. Trimming left V 4 bases short and J 6 bases short, with 13 bases between. Germline CDR1 reads SGHVS; CDR2 reads FQNEAQ. The CDR3 nucleotides are TGTGCCAGCAGCTACCAGGGAGGAAGTAATTCACCCCTCCACTAT. This gives the protein CASSYQGGSNSPLHY.

This clonotype was seen at least ten times. This chain joins TRBV28 and TRBJ2-1; no clear D gene. V was shortened by 10 bases and J by 4 bases, with 17 bases between the two germline ends. CDR1 MDHEN and CDR2 SYDVKM come from the germline V gene. The CDR3 extends over 14 amino acids. The CDR3 DNA follows: TGTGCCATCTCTATCACTGGCCGATACAATGAGCAGTTCTTC. Translation gives CAISITGRYNEQFF.

This clonotype came up many times. The chain employs TRBV6-2 or TRBV6-3 and TRBJ2-6; no clear D. Germline V lookup: CDR1 MNHEY, CDR2 SVGEGT. The ends were cut back, 7 bases at V and 4 bases at J, with 8 bases in the middle. The length of the CDR3 is 13 residues. CDR3 residues: CASTPDGANVLTF. The CDR3 DNA follows: TGTGCCAGCACCCCCGACGGGGCCAACGTCCTGACTTTC.

A remark on this clonotype: A read error is possible here, since a much larger clone lies one base away. V is TRBV5-1 and J is TRBJ1-1; D remains ambiguous. The CDR3 has 14 amino acids. From germline, CDR1 is SGHRS and CDR2 YFSETQ. The CDR3: CTSSLAEVVTEAFF. CDR3 nucleotide sequence: TGCACCAGCAGCTTGGCGGAGGTCGTCACTGAAGCTTTCTTT.

Many counts were recorded for this clonotype. The chain has TRBV20-1 and TRBJ1-2; D might be TRBD1 (5 bases). The V end was cut by 1 base, the J end by 3 bases, with 15 bases between. Germline V lookup: CDR1 DFQATT, CDR2 SNEGSKA (reference sequence). The CDR3 extends over 15 amino acids. The CDR3 protein is CSARGGENSYYGYTF. CDR3 nucleotide sequence: TGCAGTGCTAGAGGGGGCGAAAATTCCTACTATGGCTACACCTTC.

Points on this clonotype: Sequence at one end of the junction differs from germline and may be a read error. The J gene is TRBJ2-1, the V gene TRBV6-6; TRBD2 aligns across 8 bases. CDR1 MNHNY and CDR2 SVGAGI come from the germline V gene (reference sequence). This CDR3 has 17 amino acids. The CDR3 bases are TGTGTCAGCAGCGACTCGAATCCTAGCGGGCAGTACATTGAGCAGTTCTTC. As protein: CVSSDSNPSGQYIEQFF.

Notes on this clonotype: A read error may produce the germline difference seen at one junction end. The chain employs TRBV4-1 and TRBJ1-2; D unclear. The V gene's germline CDR1 is MGHRA and CDR2 YSYEKL. This CDR3 is 14 amino acids long. Written as DNA, the CDR3 is TGTGCCAGCAGCCTAACGGGGAACGTCTATGACTACACCTTC. Its protein is CASSLTGNVYDYTF.

This clonotype came up a few times. The rearrangement uses TRBV28 and TRBJ2-2; 12 bases line up with TRBD2. Germline CDR1 and CDR2: MDHEN and SYDVKM. The CDR3 covers 18 residues. The junction had 17 bases not matched to a gene; V was cut back by 9 bases and J by 6 bases. In DNA, the CDR3 is TGTGCCAGAAGAGGACTAGCGGGACGCGGTCCTATGGCCGGGGAGCTGTTTTTT. Its translation: CARRGLAGRGPMAGELFF.

This clonotype was found a few times. Possible read error: a much larger clone is one base away. The chain has TRBV12-3 or TRBV12-4 and TRBJ2-7; 7 bases are a match to TRBD1. CDR3 size: 13 residues. The ends lost 8 bases at V and 5 bases at J; junction bases unmatched: 9. Written as DNA, the CDR3 is TGTGCCAGCTGGGGACAGAGTCTCCACGAGCAGTACTTC. It encodes CASWGQSLHEQYF.